This TCR beta chain originates from a study of glioma-infiltrating T cells. Study details: Sequencing aimed for roughly 4.5- to 11-fold coverage of 950,000 to 1,000,000 peripheral T cells.

The sample holds many counts of this clonotype. TCR alpha and beta CDR3 regions were amplified from RNA using iRepertoire nested multiplex PCR. Input was 100-400 ng of tissue mRNA or PBMC total RNA. TCRdb reprocessed the multiplex PCR reads with MiXCR, giving one entry per CDR3 protein. The data contain roughly 350,000 distinct CDR3 sequences, more than 35% of them seen just once; the ten biggest clones take up 12%. V lost 2 bases, J lost 2 bases, and 5 bases stayed unmatched. The CDR3 contains 15 residues. The V gene's germline CDR1 is DFQATT and CDR2 SNEGSKA (reference sequence). The clonotype originates from a human donor with low-grade glioma or glioblastoma, undergoing nonglioma brain surgery, or in good health (not recorded which). Input material: glioma tissue, nonneoplastic brain tissue, or PBMCs (not recorded which). The chain combines TRBV20-1 with TRBJ2-1; 8 nucleotides align to TRBD1. Here the CDR3 reads CSARRTGRTYNEQFF. The CDR3 DNA sequence: TGCAGTGCTAGAAGGACAGGGAGGACCTACAATGAGCAGTTCTTC.